Given below is one T cell receptor (beta chain) in context. The data were taken from a study of blood T cell repertoires in COVID-19. In the original processing: The assay estimated nucleated cells by amplifying reference gene primers. Some clones are missing from TCRdb's copy, which holds only in-frame ones; the method was immunoSEQ multiplex PCR. V and J calls and clone size are copied from that table; D and trimming were computed from the DNA. The table lists 10,000 to 15,000 clones, around 70% of them singletons, with over 9.5% in the top ten. Germline lookup yields CDR1 SGHAT and CDR2 FQNNGV. V shed 5 bases, J shed 7 bases, and the junction held 4 bases outside the gene matches. The CDR3 sequence is 15 residues long. During active infection, Seattle patients enrolled and were then monitored through disease.

This receptor was taken from a man aged 55 to 70 with COVID-19, enrolled during active disease. The sample was peripheral blood. The chain employs TRBV11-2 and TRBJ1-6; 11 bases match TRBD1. Written as DNA, the CDR3 is TGTGCCAGCAGCAAATGGGACAGGGGGAATTCACCCCTCCACTTT. Translating gives CASSKWDRGNSPLHF.